This section outlines one T cell receptor beta chain sequence together with its context. It lacks a known antigen. Base quality data are lacking; no much larger clone is found one base away. The V and J ends are trimmed by 6 bases and 5 bases, leaving 10 bases between them. Inclusive of the bounding cysteine and phenylalanine, the CDR3 is 13 residues long. The read is trimmed to its CDR3 DNA, 39 bases read in frame from base 1. Reading the germline V gene gives CDR1 MDHEN and CDR2 SYDVKM. The data are from a study of technical replicates of blood from several donors (dated by TCRdb to 2016 to 2017). The library was produced with the immunoSEQ multiplex PCR assay. Drawn from immuneACCESS, this table holds only the in-frame rearrangements with V and J called that TCRdb kept. Clones are partly lost; checked studies trace under half to an unresolved V gene and leave the rest unexplained. This sample gives tens of thousands of clones in total; roughly 90% of them show up just once. In total, the top ten clones hold 0.41% of the sample.

Sequencing was carried out using T cells isolated from PBMCs. This receptor chain uses TRBV28 and TRBJ1-4; the D gene lacks a confident call. This clonotype was obtained from a human donor in good health. The CDR3: CASRPQINEKLFF. The DNA sequence follows: TGTGCCAGCAGACCCCAGATCAATGAAAAACTGTTTTTT.